This T cell receptor beta chain was retrieved from a study of PD-1 blockade in classical Hodgkin lymphoma. Study-level information: Every 2 weeks, patients had 3 mg/kg nivolumab intravenously.

Worth noting for this clone: Its antigen is unidentified.

Every single patient, without exception, relapsed after autologous stem cell transplantation, and brentuximab vedotin exposure varied. Purification of CD4+ T cells from thawed PBMCs was achieved by magnetic negative selection. The method was immunoSEQ multiplex PCR; TCRdb's version includes in-frame clones alone and lacks a portion of them. The table records approximately 25,000 clones, about 74% of them present only once. The CDR3 totals 12 residues. Germline V CDR1 and CDR2: SGHKS, YYEKEE (reference sequence). The V gene lost 2 bases and the J gene lost 9 bases, with 9 bases spanning the gap. Overall study findings and caveats: Baseline TCR diversity was reportedly lower in newly diagnosed patients than in healthy donors. It was reported as lower still in relapsed/refractory patients. Possibly reflecting disease activity or prior therapy, repertoire differences have causes that remain undefined.

The chain recombines TRBV5-5 with TRBJ2-1; tentative D call: TRBD2 (5 bases). This TCR came from a human donor with classical Hodgkin lymphoma. This specimen consisted of CD4+ T cells from blood, obtained at baseline. CDR3 DNA: TGTGCCAGCAGCTTAGATGGAGGTGAGCAGTTCTTC. Translation gives CASSLDGGEQFF.